These 14 T cell receptor beta chains were sequenced from one sample in a study of T cells in Graves' hyperthyroidism and ophthalmopathy (dated by TCRdb to about 2019). Library preparation was by multiplex PCR. TCRdb names Illumina HiSeq 2000 as the instrument used. TCR beta CDR3 regions were amplified from RNA transcripts. The TCR CDR3 was subjected to a first round of RT-PCR using the HTBI primer set and the Qiagen OneStep RT-PCR kit. In TCRdb, the public reads were trimmed at Q25 with fastp and aligned with MiXCR, with productive beta chains retained. Each CDR3 protein appears once, grouped with its most common genes and DNA. This sample holds about 600,000 distinct CDR3 sequences; 14% were observed only once. The ten largest clones add up to roughly 7.1% of the sample. Specimen: blood. These receptors were obtained from a woman aged 18-35 years with Graves' ophthalmopathy.

At least ten counts were recorded for this clonotype. The rearrangement uses TRBV27 and TRBJ2-7, with 9 positions matching TRBD2. The CDR3 extends over 17 amino acids. After removal of 2 bases from V and 2 bases from J, the junction contained 10 bases not matched to a gene. Germline CDR1 MNHEY, CDR2 SMNVEV (reference sequence). In nucleotides, the CDR3 is TGTGCCAGCAGTTTACTGGCTAGCGGGAAGAGGCCCTACGAGCAGTACTTC. Protein product: CASSLLASGKRPYEQYF.

V and J are TRBV27 and TRBJ1-2; tentative D call: TRBD1 (5 bases). The CDR3 is made up of 16 amino acids. CDR1 and CDR2 from the germline V gene are MNHEY and SMNVEV (reference sequence). The V gene lost 3 bases and the J gene lost 2 bases, with 16 bases spanning the gap. The CDR3 nucleotides read TGTGCCAGCAGTTTGACTGTGGGGGAGCGGAACTATGGCTACACCTTC. This translates into CASSLTVGERNYGYTF.

This clonotype was recorded a few times. A much larger clone differs from this one at a single base, so this may be a read error. The chain recombines TRBV29-1 with TRBJ2-3; D may be TRBD2 (5 bases). CDR3 length: 15 residues. The germline V gene encodes CDR1 SQVTM and CDR2 ANQGSEA. CDR3 sequence: CSVEDRGHRTDMQYF. CDR3 coding DNA: TGCAGCGTTGAAGATCGGGGTCACCGCACAGATATGCAGTATTTT.

The rearrangement joins TRBV5-1 to TRBJ1-2, with a possible D match to TRBD1 (6 bases). V shed 3 bases and J shed 4 bases, with 16 bases lying between them. The CDR3 contains 15 residues. Germline V CDR1 and CDR2: SGHRS, YFSETQ. CDR3 bases: TGCGCCAGCAGCTCCGACAGGTCCGGCGCCTATGGCTACACCTTC. It translates to CASSSDRSGAYGYTF.

The rearrangement joins TRBV20-1 to TRBJ2-7; no reliable D call. The CDR3 runs to 10 residues. Germline CDR1 and CDR2: DFQATT and SNEGSKA (reference sequence). The CDR3 region has the DNA TGCAGCGCCGGCGCCTACGAGCAGTACTTC. Translated: CSAGAYEQYF.

Ten or more counts support this clonotype. The chain carries TRBV28 and TRBJ1-4; D gene ambiguous. V was cut by 3 bases and J by 7 bases, with 3 bases left in between. Germline CDR1 and CDR2: MDHEN and SYDVKM. The CDR3 extends over 11 amino acids. CDR3 sequence (DNA): TGTGCCAGCAGTTTTTTTGAAAAACTGTTTTTT. It is translated as CASSFFEKLFF.

This clonotype has at least ten counts. The chain recombines TRBV11-3 with TRBJ1-1; the D is unclear. The germline CDR1 and CDR2 sequences are SGHNT and YENEEA. Trimming took off 4 bases at V and 5 bases at J, with 11 bases between the two ends. The CDR3 covers 13 residues. CDR3 protein: CASSSSIYTEAFF. CDR3 bases: TGTGCCAGCAGCTCAAGTATATATACTGAAGCTTTCTTT.

The chain employs TRBV4-2 and TRBJ1-4; a weak D match, TRBD1 (5 bases). V dropped 4 bases and J dropped 3 bases, with 15 bases sitting between them. Germline assignment: CDR1 LGHNA and CDR2 YNFKEQ. CDR3 length: 16 amino acids. This CDR3 reads CASSPRGDSSNEKLFF. The DNA for the CDR3 is TGTGCCAGCAGCCCAAGAGGAGACAGCTCTAATGAAAAACTGTTTTTT.

V usage is TRBV4-1 and J usage is TRBJ1-6, with D possibly TRBD1 on 6 matching bases. Germline assignment: CDR1 MGHRA and CDR2 YSYEKL. V dropped 0 bases and J dropped 9 bases, with 21 bases sitting between them. There are 18 residues in the CDR3. CDR3 in DNA: TGCGCCAGCAGCCAAGATCCGGCGACAGGCGGGGGTATTTCACCCCTCCACTTT. Protein: CASSQDPATGGGISPLHF.

This clonotype has ten or more counts. The chain uses TRBV2 and TRBJ1-2, with TRBD1 matching over 7 bases. Looked up from germline, CDR1 is SNHLY and CDR2 is FYNNEI. The CDR3 sequence is 18 residues long. After removal of 0 bases from V and 0 bases from J, the junction contained 10 bases not matched to a gene. The DNA for the CDR3 is TGTGCCAGCAGTGAAGCAAGGCCAGGGGGTTTTTCTAACTATGGCTACACCTTC. It yields the protein CASSEARPGGFSNYGYTF.

This clonotype was found many times. V and J are TRBV7-2 and TRBJ2-3; 8 bases match TRBD1. The CDR3 has 16 residues. From germline, CDR1 is SGHTA and CDR2 FQGNSA. V lost 2 bases to trimming and J lost 4 bases; unmatched junction nucleotides: 8. The CDR3 coding sequence is TGTGCCAGCAGCTTACCAGGGGGCAGGGGCTCAGATACGCAGTATTTT. Translation gives CASSLPGGRGSDTQYF. Variable domain in full (rest from reference TRBV7-2 and TRBJ2-3): GAGVSQSPSNKVTEKGKDVELRCDPISGHTALYWYRQSLGQGLEFLIYFQGNSAPDKSGLPSDRFSAERTGGSVSTLTIQRTQQEDSAVYLCASSLPGGRGSDTQYFGPGTRLTVL.

There are a few counts of this clonotype. The genes are TRBV3-1 and TRBJ2-1, with D unclear. Trimming took 0 bases from V and 12 from J, leaving 9 bases between them. The length of the CDR3 is 12 residues. CDR1 and CDR2 from the germline V gene are LGHDT and YNNKEL (reference sequence). For the CDR3, the DNA is TGTGCCAGCAGCCAAGAGGCGACGTGGCAGTTCTTC. Its translation: CASSQEATWQFF.

This clonotype showed up many times. V and J are TRBV24-1 and TRBJ2-1; 9 bases align to TRBD2. V shed 2 bases, J shed 5 bases, and the junction held 6 bases outside the gene matches. The germline gives CDR1 KGHDR, CDR2 SFDVKD. CDR3 size: 16 residues. The CDR3 DNA is TGTGCCACCAGTGATTGGCGACTAGCGGATGACAATGAGCAGTTCTTC. Translation gives CATSDWRLADDNEQFF.

Many counts were recorded for this clonotype. This chain connects TRBV27 to TRBJ2-5; 7 positions match TRBD1. After removal of 2 bases from V and 5 bases from J, the junction contained 8 bases not matched to a gene. The CDR3 has 15 residues. The germline V gene encodes CDR1 MNHEY and CDR2 SMNVEV (reference sequence). The CDR3 spells CASSLNRGTGETQYF. In nucleotides, the CDR3 is TGTGCCAGCAGTTTAAACAGGGGAACGGGGGAGACCCAGTACTTC.